This T cell receptor (beta chain) was identified during a study of vaccination effects on CD4 cells after COVID-19. Overall study findings and caveats: In the study, convalescent patients were few, and early post-infection timepoints were absent.

ViraFEST used viral peptide pools to expand antigen-specific CD4+ T cells before sequencing. After roughly ten days in culture, the CD4+ T cells were isolated. Subjects were given two BNT162b2 or mRNA-1273 vaccine doses. Germline lookup yields CDR1 ENHRY and CDR2 SYGVKD. There are 16 residues in the CDR3. V was clipped by 0 bases and J by 0 bases, with 11 bases between them. To note about this clone: The antigen is unknown.

Generated by immunoSEQ multiplex PCR, the TCRdb table keeps only in-frame clones and is missing some. The data show tens of thousands of clones, with over 60% seen just once and 8.7% held by the top ten. The rearrangement joins TRBV10-3 to TRBJ1-2; D gene uncertain. This specimen consisted of CD4+ T cells from PBMCs cultured with SARS-CoV-2 spike peptides, obtained after COVID-19 vaccination. This TCR was recovered from a human donor who received a COVID-19 vaccine. The DNA for the CDR3 is TGTGCCATCAGTGAGTCGATCTTGCGGTCTAACTATGGCTACACCTTC. Translating it yields CAISESILRSNYGYTF.